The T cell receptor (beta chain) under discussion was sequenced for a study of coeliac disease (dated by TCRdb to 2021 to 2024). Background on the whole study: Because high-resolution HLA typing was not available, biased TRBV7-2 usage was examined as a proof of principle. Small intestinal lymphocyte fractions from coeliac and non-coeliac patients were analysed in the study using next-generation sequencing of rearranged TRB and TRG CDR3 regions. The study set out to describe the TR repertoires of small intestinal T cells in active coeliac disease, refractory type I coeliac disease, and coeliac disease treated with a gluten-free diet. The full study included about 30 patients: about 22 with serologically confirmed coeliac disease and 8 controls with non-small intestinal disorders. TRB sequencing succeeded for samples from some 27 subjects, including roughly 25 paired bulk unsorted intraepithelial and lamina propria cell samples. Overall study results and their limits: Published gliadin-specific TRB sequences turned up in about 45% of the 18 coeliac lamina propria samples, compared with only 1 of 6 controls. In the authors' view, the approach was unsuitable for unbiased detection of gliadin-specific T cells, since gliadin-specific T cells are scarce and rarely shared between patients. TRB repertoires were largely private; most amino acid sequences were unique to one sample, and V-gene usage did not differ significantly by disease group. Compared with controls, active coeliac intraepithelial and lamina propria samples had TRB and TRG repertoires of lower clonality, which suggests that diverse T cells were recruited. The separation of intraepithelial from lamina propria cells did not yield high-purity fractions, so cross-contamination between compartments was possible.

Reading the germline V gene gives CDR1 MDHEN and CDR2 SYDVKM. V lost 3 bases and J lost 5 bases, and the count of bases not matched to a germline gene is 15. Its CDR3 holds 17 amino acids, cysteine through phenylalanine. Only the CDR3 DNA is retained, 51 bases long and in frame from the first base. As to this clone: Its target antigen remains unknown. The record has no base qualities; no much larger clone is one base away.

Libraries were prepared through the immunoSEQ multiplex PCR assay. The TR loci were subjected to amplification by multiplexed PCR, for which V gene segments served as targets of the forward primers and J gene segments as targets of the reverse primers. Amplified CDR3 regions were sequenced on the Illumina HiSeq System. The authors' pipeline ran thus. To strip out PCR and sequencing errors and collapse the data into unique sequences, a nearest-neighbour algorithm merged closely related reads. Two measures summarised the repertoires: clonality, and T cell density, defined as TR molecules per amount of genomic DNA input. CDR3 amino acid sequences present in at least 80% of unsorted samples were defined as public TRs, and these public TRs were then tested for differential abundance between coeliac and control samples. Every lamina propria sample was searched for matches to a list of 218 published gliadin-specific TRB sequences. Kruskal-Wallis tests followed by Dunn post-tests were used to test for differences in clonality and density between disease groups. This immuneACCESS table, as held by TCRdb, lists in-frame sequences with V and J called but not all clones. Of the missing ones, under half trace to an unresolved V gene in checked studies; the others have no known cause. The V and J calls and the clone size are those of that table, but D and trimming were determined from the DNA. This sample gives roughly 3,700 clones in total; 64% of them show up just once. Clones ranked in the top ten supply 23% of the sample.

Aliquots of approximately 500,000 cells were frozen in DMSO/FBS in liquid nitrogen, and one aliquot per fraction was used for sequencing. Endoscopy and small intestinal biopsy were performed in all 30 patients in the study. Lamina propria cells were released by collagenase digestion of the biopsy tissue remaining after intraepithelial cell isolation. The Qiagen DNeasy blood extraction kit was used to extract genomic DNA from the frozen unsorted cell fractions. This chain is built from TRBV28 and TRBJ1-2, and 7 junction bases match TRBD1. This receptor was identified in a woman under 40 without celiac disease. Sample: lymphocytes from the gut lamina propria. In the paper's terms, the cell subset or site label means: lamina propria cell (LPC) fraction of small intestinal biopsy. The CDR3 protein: CASSFRITRTGAYGYTF. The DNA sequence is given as TGTGCCAGCAGTTTTAGGATAACGCGGACAGGAGCTTATGGCTACACCTTC.